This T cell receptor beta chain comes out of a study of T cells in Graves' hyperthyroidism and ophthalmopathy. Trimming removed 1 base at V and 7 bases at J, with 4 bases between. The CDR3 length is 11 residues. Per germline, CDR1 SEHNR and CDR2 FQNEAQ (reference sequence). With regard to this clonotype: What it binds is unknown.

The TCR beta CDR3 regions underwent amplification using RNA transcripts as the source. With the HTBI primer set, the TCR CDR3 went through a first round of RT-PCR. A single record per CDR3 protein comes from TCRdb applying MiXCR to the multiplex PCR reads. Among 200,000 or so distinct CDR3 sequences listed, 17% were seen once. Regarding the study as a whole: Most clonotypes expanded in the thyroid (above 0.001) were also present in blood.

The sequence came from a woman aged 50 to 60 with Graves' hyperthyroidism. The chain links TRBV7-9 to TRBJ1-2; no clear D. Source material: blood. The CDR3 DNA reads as TGTGCCAGCAGCTTAGTCGGTGGCTACACCTTC. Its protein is CASSLVGGYTF.